This T cell receptor beta chain came from a study of OX40 agonist ivuxolimab in advanced cancers. Overall study: It was permissible to have had prior anti-PD-1, anti-PD-L1 or anti-CTLA-4 therapy, and under 45% had some.

Germline-derived CDR1 and CDR2 are ENHRY and SYGVKD. CDR3 length equals 15 residues. The V end lost 2 bases, the J end lost 10 bases, and 15 bases lay between the germline ends. Samples of blood were obtained at baseline, on cycle 4 day 1, and on cycle 7 day 1. Study-wide findings and caveats: Expanded peripheral T-cell antigen specificity went undetermined. Low normalized T-cell clonal expansion was also seen in some nonresponders.

Sequenced by immunoSEQ multiplex PCR; TCRdb stores in-frame clones only, minus some. The sample carries 40,000 to 60,000 clones, 81% recorded once. Details on this clone: The antigen is unknown.

Source: CD4+ or CD8+ T cells sorted from blood, taken in a trial of the OX40 agonist ivuxolimab. The clonotype originates from an adult with an advanced solid tumor such as melanoma, head and neck, liver or kidney cancer. J is TRBJ1-6 and V is TRBV10-3; TRBD1 might be the D (5 bases). The CDR3 is CAISETSGYESPLHF. The CDR3 nucleotides are TGTGCCATCAGTGAGACGTCAGGGTATGAATCACCCCTCCACTTT.